These 12 T cell receptor beta chains share one sample of origin, sequenced in a study of T cells in Graves' hyperthyroidism and ophthalmopathy. RNA transcripts yielded amplified TCR beta CDR3 regions. HTBI primers were employed in a first-round RT-PCR of the TCR CDR3. TCRdb passed the multiplex PCR reads through MiXCR, listing each CDR3 protein once. The data contain about 320,000 distinct CDR3 sequences, 16% of them singletons. The sample comprised blood. These TCRs come from a man aged 25-45 years with Graves' hyperthyroidism.

This clonotype was counted ten times or more. The chain uses TRBV30 and TRBJ1-1; 8 bases map to TRBD1. The CDR3 contains 12 residues. Germline CDR1 is GTSNPN and CDR2 is SVGIG (reference sequence). Trimming at V came to 1 base and at J to 10 bases, leaving 5 bases not matched to a gene. CDR3 nucleotide sequence: TGTGCCTGGAGTGGGCAGGGGGCCCGAGCTTTCTTT. It translates to CAWSGQGARAFF.

The rearrangement links TRBV2 to TRBJ1-2, with TRBD1 as a possible D gene (6 bases). CDR1 SNHLY and CDR2 FYNNEI come from the germline V gene. Trimming took off 1 base at V and 6 bases at J, with 9 bases between the two ends. The CDR3 runs 13 residues. The CDR3 DNA follows: TGTGCCAGCAGTGAAGAGGGGGTCGATGGCTACACCTTC. Amino acids: CASSEEGVDGYTF.

The chain carries TRBV5-1 and TRBJ2-5; TRBD1 is a possible D gene (6 bases). This CDR3 has 16 residues. Per germline, CDR1 SGHRS and CDR2 YFSETQ. Trimming left V 0 bases short and J 1 base short, with 13 bases between. In nucleotides, the CDR3 is TGCGCCAGCAGCTTGGGTCCACAGGGTTTCCAAGAGACCCAGTACTTC. It encodes CASSLGPQGFQETQYF.

The chain is built from TRBV5-1 and TRBJ2-1; D unclear. Matching the DNA end better, TRBJ2-7 makes the J call doubtful. The CDR3 spans 13 residues. CDR1 and CDR2 from the germline V gene are SGHRS and YFSETQ. CDR3 region: CASSLGENNEQYF. CDR3 DNA: TGCGCCAGCAGCTTGGGCGAGAACAATGAGCAGTACTTC.

This clonotype was seen a few times. J is TRBJ2-1 and V is TRBV5-1; D may be TRBD2 (5 bases). This CDR3 has 17 amino acids. Per germline, CDR1 SGHRS and CDR2 YFSETQ. With 0 bases removed from V and 1 base from J, the gap between germline ends came to 14 bases. The CDR3 region has the DNA TGCGCCAGCAGCTTGGTGCGGGCAGCTAATTCCTACAATGAGCAGTTCTTC. Amino acid sequence: CASSLVRAANSYNEQFF.

This clonotype was observed many times. The chain is built from TRBV2 and TRBJ1-1; D is ambiguous. CDR3 length: 15 amino acids. Trimming took off 5 bases at V and 1 base at J, with 14 bases between the two ends. CDR1 and CDR2 from the germline V gene are SNHLY and FYNNEI. CDR3 DNA sequence: TGTGCCAGCAGTTTCGGACCTACCCCGAACACTGAAGCTTTCTTT. The encoded protein is CASSFGPTPNTEAFF. Using reference TRBV2 and TRBJ1-1 for the parts outside the CDR3, the full variable domain is EPEVTQTPSHQVTQMGQEVILRCVPISNHLYFYWYRQILGQKVEFLVSFYNNEISEKSEIFDDQFSVERPDGSNFTLKIRSTKLEDSAMYFCASSFGPTPNTEAFFGQGTRLTVV.

This sequence joins TRBV9 and TRBJ1-2; D not certain. Germline V lookup: CDR1 SGDLS, CDR2 YYNGEE. The CDR3 length is 14 residues. Deletions cut 0 bases from V and 4 bases from J, with 10 bases between. The CDR3 DNA reads as TGTGCCAGCAGCGTAGCAGCCAGTACCTATGGCTACACCTTC. Translated, it gives CASSVAASTYGYTF.

This clonotype was picked up a small number of times. The V call is TRBV10-1, the J call TRBJ2-1, with 8 bases fitting TRBD2. The CDR3 loop spans 16 amino acids. V was pared by 0 bases and J by 8 bases, with 9 bases of the junction left unmatched. Germline loops: CDR1 WNHNN, CDR2 SYGVQD (reference sequence). The CDR3 DNA follows: TGCGCCAGCAGTGAGTCCAGCGGGAGCACGGTGGATGAGCAGTTCTTC. This codes for CASSESSGSTVDEQFF.

This clonotype was recorded a few times. The V and J genes are TRBV10-3 and TRBJ2-5; the D is unclear. Per the germline V gene, CDR1 is ENHRY and CDR2 is SYGVKD. Trimming took 11 bases from V and 1 from J, leaving 8 bases between them. The CDR3 has 11 amino acids. CDR3 sequence reads: CAAGPQETQYF. The DNA for the CDR3 is TGTGCCGCCGGCCCCCAAGAGACCCAGTACTTC.

This clonotype was seen many times. The chain combines TRBV11-2 with TRBJ2-7, with 10 bases that match TRBD2. The junction had 8 bases not matched to a gene; V was cut back by 5 bases and J by 4 bases. The CDR3 is made up of 15 amino acids. The germline V gene has CDR1 SGHAT and CDR2 FQNNGV. CDR3 protein: CASSPPSGSGYEQYF. As DNA, the CDR3 is TGTGCCAGCAGCCCCCCTAGCGGGAGCGGGTACGAGCAGTACTTC.

This clonotype was observed at least ten times. This sequence joins TRBV28 and TRBJ2-7, with 8 bases identical to TRBD1. Germline CDR1 MDHEN, CDR2 SYDVKM. Unmatched junction bases numbered 10, after V lost 4 bases and J lost 5 bases. The CDR3 runs to 15 residues. The CDR3 sequence is CASSSPSTGDDEQYF. In DNA, the CDR3 is TGTGCCAGCAGTTCCCCCTCGACAGGGGACGACGAGCAGTACTTC.

The chain joins TRBV20-1 to TRBJ2-3; possible D gene TRBD2, 6 bases. The CDR3 is made up of 13 amino acids. V shed 6 bases and J shed 5 bases, with 15 bases lying between them. Germline V lookup: CDR1 DFQATT, CDR2 SNEGSKA (reference sequence). The CDR3 nucleotides are TGCAGTGCCCGACGGGAGCCGGGAGATACGCAGTATTTT. Protein: CSARREPGDTQYF.